The clone carrying this T cell receptor beta chain occurred many times. Its antigen is not known. TCRdb itself ran the 5' RACE reads through MiXCR, one entry per CDR3 protein. This table holds 1.5 million to 2 million distinct CDR3 sequences, less than 35% found once. This entry comes from a study of identical twins. Study-level findings and limits: Beta out-of-frame sequences showed weaker excess twin sharing. Cord blood beta clonotypes that were abundant carried fewer insertions, and memory repertoires showed no such trend.

Material: cord blood. This TCR derives from a newborn girl in good health.

This chain's CDR3 is CASSTAPGLGEQFF. Here the CDR3 DNA reads TGTGCCAGCAGTACTGCCCCGGGACTGGGTGAGCAGTTCTTC. The chain employs TRBV28 and TRBJ2-1; tentatively, D is TRBD2 (6 bases). Per the germline V gene, CDR1 is MDHEN and CDR2 is SYDVKM. The CDR3 spans 14 residues. The V gene lost 5 bases and the J gene lost 9 bases, with 17 bases spanning the gap. Drawing the rest from reference TRBV28 and TRBJ2-1, the complete variable domain is DVKVTQSSRYLVKRTGEKVFLECVQDMDHENMFWYRQDPGLGLRLIYFSYDVKMKEKGDIPEGYSVSREKKERFSLILESASTNQTSMYLCASSTAPGLGEQFFGPGTRLTVL.